Sequencing of this T cell receptor (beta chain) was carried out in a study of blood T cell repertoires in COVID-19. Study-level information: Acute and convalescent COVID-19 specimens originated in the United States, Italy and Spain.

How the authors handled the data: Reference gene primer amplification in the assay estimated nucleated cell counts. Here immunoSEQ multiplex PCR was the method, and the copy in TCRdb shows in-frame clones only, minus some. Clone size and V and J calls were adopted from that table, with D and trimming inferred from the DNA. Of 150,000 to 200,000 clones listed, 74% are singletons. This clone appeared a single time. The CDR3 length is 15 residues. The V and J ends lost 4 bases and 2 bases, in that order; junction bases with no gene match: 4. Germline V gene sequence: CDR1 SGHRS, CDR2 YFSETQ. This TCR derives from a woman of 80 years or more with acute or convalescent COVID-19. The V and J genes are TRBV5-1 and TRBJ2-7, with TRBD2 identical over 12 bases. Material: peripheral blood. The CDR3 DNA follows: TGCGCCAGCAGCCGACTAGCGGGAGATCCCTACGAGCAGTACTTC. Its translation: CASSRLAGDPYEQYF.